The TCR beta chain under discussion was sequenced for a study of blood T cell repertoires in COVID-19. Looked up from germline, CDR1 is SGHTA and CDR2 is FQGNSA. V was pared by 5 bases and J by 3 bases, with 10 bases between. The CDR3 sequence is 13 residues long. This table comes from immunoSEQ multiplex PCR, and its TCRdb copy is limited to in-frame clones, with some not included. This repertoire shows some 60,000 clones, 75% to 95% found once; its top ten account for under 3%. This chain uses TRBV7-2 with TRBJ1-2, with D tentatively TRBD1 (5 bases). This TCR was recovered from a man in his 60s with acute or convalescent COVID-19. The material sequenced was peripheral blood. The CDR3 sequence is CASSNGGYYGYTF. In DNA, the CDR3 is TGTGCCAGCAGCAATGGGGGGTACTATGGCTACACCTTC. Complete variable domain (other parts from reference TRBV7-2 and TRBJ1-2): GAGVSQSPSNKVTEKGKDVELRCDPISGHTALYWYRQSLGQGLEFLIYFQGNSAPDKSGLPSDRFSAERTGGSVSTLTIQRTQQEDSAVYLCASSNGGYYGYTFGSGTRLTVV.